A selection of T cell receptor beta chains follows, all from one sample in a study of human T cells and chemical hapten exposure. TCRdb called the RACE reads again in MiXCR, with one record for every CDR3 protein. This table holds approximately 80,000 distinct CDR3 sequences, around 9.3% found once. The sample consisted of whole blood, taken in connection with sensitization to the hapten diphenylcyclopropenone (DPC). The receptors shown here come from a woman between 45 and 60 years old with alopecia areata. Some clones in this sample may be carry-over from other donors' samples. Both conserved end residues are trimmed from each CDR3.

CDR3aa	j_gene	v_gene
ASSELRQATTSGNTIY	TRBJ1-3	TRBV7-8
ASSLRQLTEAF	TRBJ1-1	TRBV27
ANSLQGPTEAF	TRBJ1-1	TRBV4-2
ASSLAAGLGEQF	TRBJ2-1	TRBV5-1
ASSPGTGRSYGYT	TRBJ1-2	TRBV12-3/TRBV12-4
SARQGNEKGLF	TRBJ1-4	TRBV29-1
ASSFGRVDGYT	TRBJ1-2	TRBV2
ASSSPDYTSYEQY	TRBJ2-7	TRBV28
AIRQGENQPQH	TRBJ1-5	TRBV10-3
SVVAEGTSGAYEQY	TRBJ2-7	TRBV29-1
ASSLVVENSPLH	TRBJ1-6	TRBV7-2
ASSPPGQTGYT	TRBJ1-2	TRBV18
ASAETGQGDYGYT	TRBJ1-2	TRBV4-3
ASSALLTDTQY	TRBJ2-3	TRBV7-2
ASSGLAGDREQY	TRBJ2-7	TRBV13
ASSTGTGDTGELF	TRBJ2-2	TRBV19
ASSNLPGLAGHEQF	TRBJ2-1	TRBV6-2/TRBV6-3
ASRPLADNNEQF	TRBJ2-1	TRBV28
ASSPTLASDTQY	TRBJ2-3	TRBV28
ASSQAGTQY	TRBJ2-3	TRBV4-3
ASSLAGTEEQY	TRBJ2-7	TRBV5-1
ASSHGTLYEQY	TRBJ2-7	TRBV11-3
ASSLASTENIQY	TRBJ2-4	TRBV7-2
ASNRVRTDTQY	TRBJ2-3	TRBV28
ASSGGLDTQY	TRBJ2-3	TRBV11-2